This TCR beta chain was obtained from a study of blood T cell repertoires in COVID-19. Germline-derived CDR1 and CDR2 are SGHTA and FQGTGA. This CDR3 has 14 residues. The germline V and J ends were trimmed by 5 bases and 8 bases, with 16 bases remaining between them. This clone showed up just once. Method: immunoSEQ multiplex PCR; TCRdb's copy keeps in-frame clones and lacks some. This sample carries roughly 260,000 clones, approximately 87% of them seen once, and the ten largest clones take approximately 2.2%. This clonotype was sampled from a woman between 50 and 59 years old with acute or convalescent COVID-19. Sequenced: peripheral blood. The chain uses TRBV7-3 and TRBJ2-1; no clear D gene. CDR3 in amino acids: CASSPRGSWDEQFF. CDR3 nucleotide sequence: TGTGCCAGCAGCCCAAGAGGCAGTTGGGATGAGCAGTTCTTC.